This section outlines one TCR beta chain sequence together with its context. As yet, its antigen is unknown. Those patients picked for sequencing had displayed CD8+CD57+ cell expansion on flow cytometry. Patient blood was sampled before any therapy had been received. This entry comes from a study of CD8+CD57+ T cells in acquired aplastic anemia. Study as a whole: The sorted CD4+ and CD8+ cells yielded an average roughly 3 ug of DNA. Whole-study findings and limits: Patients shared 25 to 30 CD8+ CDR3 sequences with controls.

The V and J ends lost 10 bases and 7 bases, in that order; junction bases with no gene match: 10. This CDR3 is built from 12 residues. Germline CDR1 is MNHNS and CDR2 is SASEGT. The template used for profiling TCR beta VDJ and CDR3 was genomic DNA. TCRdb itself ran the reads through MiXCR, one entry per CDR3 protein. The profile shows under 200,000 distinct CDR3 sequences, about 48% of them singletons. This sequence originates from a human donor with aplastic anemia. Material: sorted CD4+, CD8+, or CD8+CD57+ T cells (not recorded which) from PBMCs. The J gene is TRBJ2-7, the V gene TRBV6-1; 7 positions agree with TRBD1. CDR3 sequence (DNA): TGTGCCACAACCAGGGGGATAGGAGAGCAGTACTTC. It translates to CATTRGIGEQYF.